The next 7 T cell receptor beta chains were all read from a single sample in a study of OX40 agonist ivuxolimab in advanced cancers. Sequencing used immunoSEQ multiplex PCR; TCRdb keeps in-frame clones, though not all of them. The repertoire consists of fewer than 120,000 clones, with approximately 89% occurring once and the leading ten covering 0.27%. The material sequenced was CD4+ or CD8+ T cells sorted from blood, taken in a trial of the OX40 agonist ivuxolimab. These TCRs come from an adult with an advanced solid tumor such as melanoma, head and neck, liver or kidney cancer.

This clone is a singleton in its sample. One end of the junction fails to match germline, which may point to a read error. J is TRBJ2-7 and V is TRBV9; D possibly corresponds to TRBD1 (6 bases). CDR3 length: 14 residues. CDR1 and CDR2 (germline): SGDLS, YYNGEE. The CDR3 loop reads CASSVAPRGRNFHF. Written as DNA, the CDR3 is TGTGCCAGCAGCGTAGCCCCCAGGGGACGGAACTTCCACTTC.

The chain recombines TRBV7-3 with TRBJ2-2; D not certain. Between the trimmed V and J ends, which lost 1 base and 6 bases, there was a span of 6 bases. Germline V gene lookup returns CDR1 SGHTA and CDR2 FQGTGA. This CDR3 region has 13 residues. The CDR3 DNA is TGTGCCAGCAGCTTAAAAGGACCCGGGGAGCTGTTTTTT. Its protein product is CASSLKGPGELFF. Filled out from reference TRBV7-3 and TRBJ2-2, the complete variable domain reads GAGVSQTPSNKVTEKGKYVELRCDPISGHTALYWYRQSLGQGPEFLIYFQGTGAADDSGLPNDRFFAVRPEGSVSTLKIQRTERGDSAVYLCASSLKGPGELFFGEGSRLTVL.

As regards this clone: Other DNA sequences within the sample encode an identical CDR3. The chain couples TRBV19 to TRBJ2-3; no firm D call. V was shortened by 1 base and J by 0 bases, with 2 bases between the two germline ends. Germline V gene data show CDR1 as LNHDA and CDR2 as SQIVND (reference sequence). This CDR3 has 13 residues. CDR3 coding DNA: TGTGCCAGTAGTATAGGAAGCACAGATACGCAGTATTTT. This codes for CASSIGSTDTQYF.

This rearrangement joins TRBV7-2 to TRBJ1-4; tentatively, D is TRBD1 (6 bases). Trimming took 2 bases from V and 5 from J, leaving 9 bases between them. The CDR3 sequence is 14 residues long. The germline gives CDR1 SGHTA, CDR2 FQGNSA. DNA of the CDR3: TGTGCCAGCAGCTTACGGGGGGCGAATGAAAAACTGTTTTTT. Its protein product is CASSLRGANEKLFF.

This rearrangement joins TRBV5-1 to TRBJ1-1; TRBD1 might be the D (6 bases). CDR1 is SGHRS and CDR2 is YFSETQ in the germline V gene. The CDR3 runs to 13 residues. V shed 3 bases and J shed 0 bases, with 6 bases lying between them. The CDR3: CASSWGLNTEAFF. CDR3 coding DNA: TGCGCCAGCAGCTGGGGGCTGAACACTGAAGCTTTCTTT.

This chain links TRBV19 with TRBJ1-3; D is unresolved. Per the germline V gene, CDR1 is LNHDA and CDR2 is SQIVND (reference sequence). The CDR3 is made up of 14 amino acids. V was pared by 4 bases and J by 3 bases, with 10 bases between. The CDR3 spells CASSKGRYGNTIYF. The CDR3 DNA is TGTGCCAGTAGTAAGGGTCGCTATGGAAACACCATATATTTT.

The V call is TRBV30, the J call TRBJ1-2; D uncertain. V shed 7 bases and J shed 1 base, with 16 bases lying between them. This CDR3 spans 14 amino acids. The V gene's germline CDR1 is GTSNPN and CDR2 SVGIG (reference sequence). The CDR3: CASPTGTINYGYTF. CDR3 DNA sequence: TGTGCCTCCCCGACGGGAACTATTAACTATGGCTACACCTTC.